This T cell receptor beta chain was sequenced for a study of T cells in Graves' hyperthyroidism and ophthalmopathy (dated by TCRdb to the late 2010s). Describing the broader study: Peripheral blood samples were taken at initial diagnosis, before any treatment was given. TCR V-J signatures able to tell the groups apart were searched for in a discovery cohort of more than 90 patients, of whom over 40 had Graves' ophthalmopathy and 57 had stable Graves' hyperthyroidism. Prospective prediction of ophthalmopathy was tested in an independent validation cohort of some 20 hyperthyroidism patients and 17 patients who later progressed to ophthalmopathy. The 85 to 100 discovery patients were randomly split 7:3 into training and test sets. The study also compared thyroid tissue and blood T-cell repertoires from 6 or 7 Graves' hyperthyroidism patients. Once sampling was done, hyperthyroidism patients were given methimazole at a starting dose of 30 mg daily, whereas ophthalmopathy patients were given high-dose intravenous methylprednisolone. According to the paper, TCR Vbeta CDR3 sequencing was carried out on 135 peripheral blood samples, which came from approximately 41 ophthalmopathy, around 74 hyperthyroidism and approximately 17 progressor patients. General study outcomes and caveats: Most expanded thyroid clonotypes (frequency above 0.001) were also detected in blood, suggesting blood repertoires may reflect thyroid immune responses. Sample size was not statistically predetermined, and blinding of investigators to group allocation was not performed. In validation, progression to ophthalmopathy was predicted by the model with around 70% sensitivity and under 85% specificity, a median of roughly 6.4 months before onset. A model built on a 13 V-J signature distinguished ophthalmopathy from stable hyperthyroidism, reaching 87.88% sensitivity and around 81% specificity in cross-validation and 80%/75% in testing.

This clonotype came up a few times. Its target antigen remains unknown. One base away there is no much larger clone; base qualities are not given. V was cut back by 4 bases and J by 3 bases, leaving a gap of 14 bases between them. Reading from cysteine to phenylalanine, the CDR3 counts 16 amino acids. Only the CDR3 part of the read is kept: 48 bases, read in frame from the first base. CDR1 and CDR2 are read off the germline V gene as SGHRS and YFSETQ. The TCR beta CDR3 regions were amplified from the RNA transcripts. The first round of RT-PCR for the TCR CDR3 was performed with the HTBI primer set and the Qiagen OneStep RT-PCR kit. A second multiplex PCR round built the libraries, followed by size selection and purification. Libraries were sequenced paired-end with 100 bp reads on an Illumina HiSeq2000. Turning to the authors' computational methods: SOAPnuke was used to process the raw data, throwing out any read that contained adapters or uncalled bases, had a mean Phred below 15, or lacked an exact constant-primer or identifier match. High-quality paired reads were merged with COPE v1.2.5, and unique nucleotide sequences were defined as clonotypes. MiTCR v1.1 was used to align clonotypes to the IMGT TRBV, TRBD and TRBJ reference segments. Only V-J combinations with frequency above 0.0001, covering approximately 99% of repertoires, were analysed. A TCS score was defined as the ratio between F50 (clonal expansion) and ExV (chaos), using BLOSUM62-based TCRdist between CDR3 peptides within each V-J. Welch's t-statistics and random forest reduced some 510 V-J features to 10 to 15, which were used in a naive Bayes classifier (R e1071). TCRdb redid the processing of the public reads, applying fastp at Q25 and MiXCR, and retained in-frame beta chains. Entries that share a CDR3 protein sequence are merged under the most common genes and DNA. TCRdb, rather than the study authors, made the V and J calls. Present in this sample are 300,000 to 450,000 distinct CDR3 sequences, roughly 14% of which were seen just once. Under 25% of the sample lies in the top ten.

Hyperthyroidism patients were newly diagnosed, with disease duration under 2 months, and aged 18 to 65 years. Any patient with an uncontrolled infection, another autoimmune disease, pregnancy or lactation was excluded. Clinical symptoms, serum thyroxine and TRAb, thyroid ultrasound, and orbital computed tomography formed the basis for the diagnoses. Blood from progressor patients was collected at the time of first diagnosis with hyperthyroidism, before any ophthalmopathy symptoms had appeared. PBMCs were isolated from around 10 ml of fresh peripheral blood by Ficoll-Paque density gradient centrifugation. Patients classed as progressors first received a Graves' hyperthyroidism diagnosis and then went on to develop ophthalmopathy during follow-up. Total RNA was extracted using Trizol reagent, and RNA quality was assessed on an Agilent 2100 Bioanalyzer.

The TCR was taken from a man between 25 and 39 years old with Graves' hyperthyroidism that later progressed to Graves' ophthalmopathy. Sequencing was done on a sample of blood. The V and J segments used are TRBV5-1 and TRBJ1-6; TRBD1 is possibly the D segment (5 matching bases). CDR3 protein: CASSERQQDYNSPLHF. The nucleotides are TGCGCCAGCAGCGAAAGACAGCAGGACTATAATTCACCCCTCCACTTT.